This T cell receptor beta chain emerged from a study of blood T cell repertoires in COVID-19. Study information: Whether acute or convalescent, the COVID-19 samples came from the United States, Italy and Spain. From T cells, B-cell-depleted T cells, or PBMCs came the material, which was cDNA or gDNA.

Authors' data handling: Using reference gene primer amplification, nucleated cell counts were estimated. Profiling relied on immunoSEQ multiplex PCR, and the TCRdb table lists in-frame clones only, not all of them. V and J calls and clone size are those listed in that table; D and trimming were worked out from the DNA. The sample shows 200,000 to 300,000 clones, around 90% of them seen only once. The CDR3 has 15 amino acids. Germline V gene lookup returns CDR1 SGHRS and CDR2 YFSETQ. V was clipped by 0 bases and J by 1 base, with 7 bases between them. The TCR sequence derives from a woman aged 30 to 39 with acute or convalescent COVID-19. Sequenced input: peripheral blood. V is TRBV5-1 and J is TRBJ2-2; no definite D call. Written as DNA, the CDR3 is TGCGCCAGCAGCTTGGCTCTCGGGAACACCGGGGAGCTGTTTTTT. It yields the protein CASSLALGNTGELFF.